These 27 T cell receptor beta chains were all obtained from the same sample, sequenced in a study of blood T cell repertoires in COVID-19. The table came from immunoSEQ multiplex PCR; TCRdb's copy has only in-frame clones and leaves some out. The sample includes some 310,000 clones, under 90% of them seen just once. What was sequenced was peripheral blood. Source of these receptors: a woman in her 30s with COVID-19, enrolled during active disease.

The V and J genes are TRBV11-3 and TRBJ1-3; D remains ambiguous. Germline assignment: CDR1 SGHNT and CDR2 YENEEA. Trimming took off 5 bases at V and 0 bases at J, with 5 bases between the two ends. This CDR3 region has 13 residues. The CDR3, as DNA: TGTGCCAGCAGCCAAATCTCTGGAAACACCATATATTTT. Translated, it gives CASSQISGNTIYF.

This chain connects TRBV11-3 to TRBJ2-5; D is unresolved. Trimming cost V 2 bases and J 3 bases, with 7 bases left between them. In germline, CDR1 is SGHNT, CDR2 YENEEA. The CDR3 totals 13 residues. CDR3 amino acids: CASSLFPKETQYF. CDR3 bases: TGTGCCAGCAGCTTATTCCCCAAAGAGACCCAGTACTTC.

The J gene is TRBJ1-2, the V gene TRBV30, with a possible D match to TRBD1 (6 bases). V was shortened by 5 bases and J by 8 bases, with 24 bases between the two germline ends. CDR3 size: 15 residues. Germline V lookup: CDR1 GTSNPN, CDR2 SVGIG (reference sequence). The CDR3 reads CAWDLRVGRGEGYTF. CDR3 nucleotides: TGTGCCTGGGACCTCCGGGTAGGCAGGGGAGAAGGCTACACCTTC.

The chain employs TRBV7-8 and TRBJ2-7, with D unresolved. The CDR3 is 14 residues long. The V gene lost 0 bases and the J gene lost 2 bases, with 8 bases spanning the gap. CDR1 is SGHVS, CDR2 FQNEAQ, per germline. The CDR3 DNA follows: TGTGCCAGCAGCTTAGCGCAGGCAGCCTACGAGCAGTACTTC. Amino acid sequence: CASSLAQAAYEQYF.

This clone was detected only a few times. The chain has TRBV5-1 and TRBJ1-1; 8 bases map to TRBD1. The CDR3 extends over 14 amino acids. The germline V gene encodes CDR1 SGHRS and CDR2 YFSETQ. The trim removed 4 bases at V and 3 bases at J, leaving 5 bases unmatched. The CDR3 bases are TGCGCCAGCAGCCCCGGACAGGGCCACACTGAAGCTTTCTTT. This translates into CASSPGQGHTEAFF. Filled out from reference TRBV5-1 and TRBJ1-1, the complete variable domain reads KAGVTQTPRYLIKTRGQQVTLSCSPISGHRSVSWYQQTPGQGLQFLFEYFSETQRNKGNFPGRFSGRQFSNSRSEMNVSTLELGDSALYLCASSPGQGHTEAFFGQGTRLTVV.

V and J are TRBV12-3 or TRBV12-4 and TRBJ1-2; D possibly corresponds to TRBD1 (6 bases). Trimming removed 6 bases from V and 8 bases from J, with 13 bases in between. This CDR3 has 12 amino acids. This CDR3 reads CASSKTGTGYTF. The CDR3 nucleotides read TGTGCCAGCAGCAAAACAGGGACGGGCTACACCTTC.

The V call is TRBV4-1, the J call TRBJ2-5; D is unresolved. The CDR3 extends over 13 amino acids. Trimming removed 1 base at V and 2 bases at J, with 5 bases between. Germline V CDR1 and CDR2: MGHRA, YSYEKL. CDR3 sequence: CASSQGRQETQYF. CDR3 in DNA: TGCGCCAGCAGCCAAGGCAGGCAAGAGACCCAGTACTTC.

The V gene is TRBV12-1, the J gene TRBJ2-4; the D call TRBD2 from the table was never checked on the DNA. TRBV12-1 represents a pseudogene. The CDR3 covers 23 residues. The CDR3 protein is CASPRAPCEGTPVYRDPKNIQYF. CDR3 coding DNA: TGTGCCAGCCCACGGGCTCCCTGCGAGGGAACCCCCGTATACCGGGATCCCAAAAACATTCAGTACTTC.

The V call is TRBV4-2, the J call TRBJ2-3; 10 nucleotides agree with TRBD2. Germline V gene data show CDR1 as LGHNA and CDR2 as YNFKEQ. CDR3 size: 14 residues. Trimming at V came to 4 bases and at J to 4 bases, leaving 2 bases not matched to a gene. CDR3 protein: CASSPGLASDTQYF. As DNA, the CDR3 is TGTGCCAGCAGCCCGGGACTAGCGTCAGATACGCAGTATTTT.

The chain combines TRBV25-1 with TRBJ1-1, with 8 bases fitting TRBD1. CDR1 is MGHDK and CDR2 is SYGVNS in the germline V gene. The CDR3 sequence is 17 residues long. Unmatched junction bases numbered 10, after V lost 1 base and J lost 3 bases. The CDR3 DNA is TGTGCCAGCAGTGAATTGGGTCAGGGGGCGTACGACACTGAAGCTTTCTTT. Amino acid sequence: CASSELGQGAYDTEAFF.

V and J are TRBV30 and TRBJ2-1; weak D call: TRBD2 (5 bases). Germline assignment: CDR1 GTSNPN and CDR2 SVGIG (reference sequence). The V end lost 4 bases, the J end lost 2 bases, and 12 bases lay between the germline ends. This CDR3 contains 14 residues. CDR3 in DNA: TGTGCCTGGAATTCGGGGTCGGCCTACAATGAGCAGTTCTTC. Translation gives CAWNSGSAYNEQFF.

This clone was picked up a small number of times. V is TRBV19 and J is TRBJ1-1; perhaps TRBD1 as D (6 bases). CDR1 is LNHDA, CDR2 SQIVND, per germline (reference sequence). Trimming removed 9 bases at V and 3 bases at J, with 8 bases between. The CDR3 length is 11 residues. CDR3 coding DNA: TGTGCCAGCAGGGGAGACACTGAAGCTTTCTTT. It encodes CASRGDTEAFF.

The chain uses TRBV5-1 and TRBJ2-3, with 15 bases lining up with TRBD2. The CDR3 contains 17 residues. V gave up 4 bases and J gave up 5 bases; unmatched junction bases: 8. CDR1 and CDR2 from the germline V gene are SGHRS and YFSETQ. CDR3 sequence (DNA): TGCGCCAGCAGCCCATGGACTAGCGGGAGGGCTGAAGATACGCAGTATTTT. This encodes CASSPWTSGRAEDTQYF.

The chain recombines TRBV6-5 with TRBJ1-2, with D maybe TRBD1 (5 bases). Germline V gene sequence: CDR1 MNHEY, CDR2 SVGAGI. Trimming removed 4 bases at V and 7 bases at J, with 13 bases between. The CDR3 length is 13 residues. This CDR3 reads CASSSGGERGYTF. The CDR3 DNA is TGTGCCAGCAGTTCCGGGGGGGAGCGTGGCTACACCTTC.

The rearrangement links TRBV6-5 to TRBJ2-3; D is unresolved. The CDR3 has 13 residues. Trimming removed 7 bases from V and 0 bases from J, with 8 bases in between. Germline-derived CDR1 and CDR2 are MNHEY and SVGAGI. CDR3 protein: CASNPGSTDTQYF. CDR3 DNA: TGTGCCAGCAATCCAGGTAGCACAGATACGCAGTATTTT.

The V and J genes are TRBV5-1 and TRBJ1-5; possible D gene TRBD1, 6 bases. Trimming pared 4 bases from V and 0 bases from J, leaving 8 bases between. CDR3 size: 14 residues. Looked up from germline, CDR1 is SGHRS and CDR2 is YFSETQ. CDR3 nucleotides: TGCGCCAGCAGCCCGGACAGTAGCAATCAGCCCCAGCATTTT. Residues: CASSPDSSNQPQHF.

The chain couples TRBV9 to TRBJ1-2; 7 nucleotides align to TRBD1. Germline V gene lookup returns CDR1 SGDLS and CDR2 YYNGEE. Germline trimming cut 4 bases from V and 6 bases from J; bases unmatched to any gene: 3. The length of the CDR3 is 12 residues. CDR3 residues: CASSQDRHGYTF. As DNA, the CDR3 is TGTGCCAGCAGCCAGGACAGGCATGGCTACACCTTC.

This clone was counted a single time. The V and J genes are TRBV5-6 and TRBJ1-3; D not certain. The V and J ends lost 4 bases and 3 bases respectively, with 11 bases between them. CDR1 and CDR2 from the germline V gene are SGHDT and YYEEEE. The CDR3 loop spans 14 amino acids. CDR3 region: CASSADTLGNTIYF. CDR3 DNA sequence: TGTGCCAGCAGCGCTGACACCCTTGGAAACACCATATATTTT.

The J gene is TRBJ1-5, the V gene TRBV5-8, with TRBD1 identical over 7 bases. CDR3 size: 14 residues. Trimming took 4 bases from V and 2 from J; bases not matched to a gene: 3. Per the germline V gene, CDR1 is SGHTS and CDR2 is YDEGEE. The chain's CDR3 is CASSQGQRNQPQHF. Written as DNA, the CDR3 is TGTGCCAGCAGCCAGGGACAGCGCAATCAGCCCCAGCATTTT.

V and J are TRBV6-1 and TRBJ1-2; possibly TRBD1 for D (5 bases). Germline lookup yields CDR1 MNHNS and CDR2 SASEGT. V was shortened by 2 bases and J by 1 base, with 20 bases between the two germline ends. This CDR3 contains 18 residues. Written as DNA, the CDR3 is TGTGCCAGCAGTGAATCGGGACTCCTAAACCCGTATAACTATGGCTACACCTTC. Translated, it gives CASSESGLLNPYNYGYTF.

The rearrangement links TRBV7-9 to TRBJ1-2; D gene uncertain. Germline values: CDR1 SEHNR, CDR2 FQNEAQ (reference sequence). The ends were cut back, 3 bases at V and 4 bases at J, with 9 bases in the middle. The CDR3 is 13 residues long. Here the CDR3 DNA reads TGTGCCAGCAGCTTCATGGAGACCTATGGCTACACCTTC. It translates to CASSFMETYGYTF.

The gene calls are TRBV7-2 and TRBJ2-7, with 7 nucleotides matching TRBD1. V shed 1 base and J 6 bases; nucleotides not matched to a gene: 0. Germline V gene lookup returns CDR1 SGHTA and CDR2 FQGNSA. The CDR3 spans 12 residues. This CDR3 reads CASSLGTGEQYF. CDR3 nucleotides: TGTGCCAGCAGCTTAGGGACAGGCGAGCAGTACTTC.

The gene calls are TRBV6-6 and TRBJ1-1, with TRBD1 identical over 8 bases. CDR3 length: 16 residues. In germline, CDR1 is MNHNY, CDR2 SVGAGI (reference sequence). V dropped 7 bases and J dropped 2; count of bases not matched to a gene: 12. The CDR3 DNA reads TGTGCCAGCACCCAGGGGCAGGGGGCGACCAACACTGAAGCTTTCTTT. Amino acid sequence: CASTQGQGATNTEAFF.

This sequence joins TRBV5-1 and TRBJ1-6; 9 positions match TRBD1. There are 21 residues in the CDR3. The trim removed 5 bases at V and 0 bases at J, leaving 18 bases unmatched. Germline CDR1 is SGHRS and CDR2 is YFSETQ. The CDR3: CASSYSGEGQGPSSYNSPLHF. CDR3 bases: TGCGCCAGCAGTTACTCGGGTGAGGGACAGGGTCCGAGCTCCTATAATTCACCCCTCCACTTT.

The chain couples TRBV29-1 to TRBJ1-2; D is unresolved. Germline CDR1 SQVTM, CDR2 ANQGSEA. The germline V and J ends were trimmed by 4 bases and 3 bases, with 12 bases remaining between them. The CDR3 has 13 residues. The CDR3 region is CSVGPVLDYGYTF. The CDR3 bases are TGCAGCGTTGGGCCCGTCCTAGACTATGGCTACACCTTC.

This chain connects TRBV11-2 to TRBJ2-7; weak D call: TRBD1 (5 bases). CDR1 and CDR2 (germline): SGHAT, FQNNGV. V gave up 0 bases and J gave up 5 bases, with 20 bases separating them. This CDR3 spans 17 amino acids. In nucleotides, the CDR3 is TGTGCCAGCAGCTTAGAGTCATGGTGGTCAGGGCTCCACGAGCAGTACTTC. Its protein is CASSLESWWSGLHEQYF.

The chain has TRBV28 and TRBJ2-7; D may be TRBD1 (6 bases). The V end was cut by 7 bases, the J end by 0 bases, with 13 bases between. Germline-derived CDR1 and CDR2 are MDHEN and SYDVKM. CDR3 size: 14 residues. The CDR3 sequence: CASNTGSYSYEQYF. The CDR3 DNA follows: TGTGCCAGCAATACAGGGTCGTACTCCTACGAGCAGTACTTC.